Presented here are 19 T cell receptor beta chains from one specimen sequenced in a study of blood T cell repertoires in COVID-19. Profiled with immunoSEQ multiplex PCR; TCRdb holds only in-frame clones, not every one. Of around 130,000 clones detected, less than 90% appear once; the ten largest clones hold 1.4%. The sequencing input was peripheral blood. Source of these receptors: a man in his 60s with acute or convalescent COVID-19.

The chain carries TRBV9 and TRBJ2-3, with TRBD2 matching over 9 bases. The length of the CDR3 is 17 residues. The germline V gene has CDR1 SGDLS and CDR2 YYNGEE. V gave up 4 bases and J gave up 3 bases; unmatched junction bases: 12. The CDR3 DNA follows: TGTGCCAGCAGCCCGACCGCGGGGGGGGCGGGAACAGATACGCAGTATTTT. As protein: CASSPTAGGAGTDTQYF.

The V and J genes are TRBV28 and TRBJ2-7; D may be TRBD2 (6 bases). Germline CDR1 is MDHEN and CDR2 is SYDVKM. The CDR3 sequence is 15 residues long. V was pared by 5 bases and J by 1 base, with 15 bases between. The CDR3 is CASSLGTPISYEQYF. CDR3 in DNA: TGTGCCAGCAGTCTCGGGACTCCCATATCCTACGAGCAGTACTTC. Full variable domain (remainder filled in from reference TRBV28 and TRBJ2-7): DVKVTQSSRYLVKRTGEKVFLECVQDMDHENMFWYRQDPGLGLRLIYFSYDVKMKEKGDIPEGYSVSREKKERFSLILESASTNQTSMYLCASSLGTPISYEQYFGPGTRLTVT.

The chain uses TRBV6-1 and TRBJ1-6; D is perhaps TRBD1 (6 bases). Looked up from germline, CDR1 is MNHNS and CDR2 is SASEGT. CDR3 size: 15 residues. The V end lost 2 bases, the J end lost 8 bases, and 13 bases lay between the germline ends. In DNA, the CDR3 is TGTGCCAGCAGTGAAATTCGGACAGATCATTCACCCCTCCACTTT. This translates into CASSEIRTDHSPLHF.

The CDR3 nucleotides are TGCAGCGCTGGGGGACAGTCGAGCACTGAAGCTTTCTTT. This translates into CSAGGQSSTEAFF. The rearrangement links TRBV29-1 to TRBJ1-1, with 7 bases lining up with TRBD1. Germline V gene lookup returns CDR1 SQVTM and CDR2 ANQGSEA. J was trimmed by 4 bases and V by 7 bases; bases with no gene match: 9. There are 13 residues in the CDR3. The complete variable domain, with remaining parts taken from reference TRBV29-1 and TRBJ1-1, reads SAVISQKPSRDICQRGTSLTIQCQVDSQVTMMFWYRQQPGQSLTLIATANQGSEATYESGFVIDKFPISRPNLTFSTLTVSNMSPEDSSIYLCSAGGQSSTEAFFGQGTRLTVV.

The chain combines TRBV3-1 (or the pseudogene TRBV3-2) with TRBJ2-7; D perhaps matches TRBD2 (6 bases). From germline, CDR1 is LGHDT and CDR2 YNNKEL (reference sequence). The germline V and J ends were trimmed by 4 bases and 2 bases, with 15 bases remaining between them. The length of the CDR3 is 15 residues. DNA for the CDR3: TGTGCCAGCAGCCCGTCTATGGCGGGGCCCTACGAGCAGTACTTC. Its translation: CASSPSMAGPYEQYF.

This chain's CDR3 is CASSSRLGAGANVLTF. CDR3 in DNA: TGTGCCAGCAGCTCGCGGCTGGGGGCCGGGGCCAACGTCCTGACTTTC. This sequence joins TRBV11-2 and TRBJ2-6, with D perhaps matching TRBD1 (6 bases). V gave up 4 bases and J gave up 4 bases, with 14 bases separating them. Per germline, CDR1 SGHAT and CDR2 FQNNGV. This CDR3 is 16 amino acids long.

For the CDR3, the DNA is TGTGCCAGTAGTATAGGCCCGGACAGGGTGACTAACTATGGCTACACCTTC. Translated, it gives CASSIGPDRVTNYGYTF. The genes are TRBV19 and TRBJ1-2, with 8 nucleotides matching TRBD1. V dropped 1 base and J dropped 0; count of bases not matched to a gene: 7. Per the germline V gene, CDR1 is LNHDA and CDR2 is SQIVND (reference sequence). The CDR3 loop spans 17 amino acids.

V usage is TRBV21-1 and J usage is TRBJ2-5; the table calls TRBD1, which could not be checked here. TRBV21-1 is tagged as a pseudogene. The CDR3 covers 13 residues. The DNA of the CDR3 is TGTGCCAGCAGCAGAGGACAGGTGGAGACCCAGTACTTC. Protein sequence: CASSRGQVETQYF.

V and J are TRBV5-6 and TRBJ2-7, with TRBD2 identical over 10 bases. The trim removed 4 bases at V and 3 bases at J, leaving 10 bases unmatched. CDR3 length equals 16 residues. Per the germline V gene, CDR1 is SGHDT and CDR2 is YYEEEE. DNA for the CDR3: TGTGCCAGCAGCCGTGCCTTTCTAGCGGGGGACTACGAGCAGTACTTC. The encoded protein is CASSRAFLAGDYEQYF.

The chain recombines TRBV24-1 with TRBJ2-2; 15 bases fit TRBD2. The CDR3 consists of 17 residues. CDR1 is KGHDR, CDR2 SFDVKD, per germline. The V segment lost 5 bases and the J segment 9 bases; nucleotides outside the gene matches: 9. The CDR3: CATSAPGLAGGGRELFF. The CDR3, as DNA: TGTGCCACCAGTGCCCCGGGACTAGCGGGAGGTGGCCGGGAGCTGTTTTTT.

J is TRBJ1-1 and V is TRBV19; tentatively, D is TRBD1 (6 bases). Trimming left V 5 bases short and J 5 bases short, with 18 bases between. Germline V CDR1 and CDR2: LNHDA, SQIVND (reference sequence). The CDR3 has 15 residues. The CDR3 region is CASSHNTGSGTEAFF. The CDR3 DNA sequence: TGTGCCAGTAGTCATAATACAGGGTCGGGTACTGAAGCTTTCTTT.

CDR3 coding DNA: TGTGCCAGTAGTATAGCGGCACAGGGTGGTTCACCCCTCCACTTT. Protein: CASSIAAQGGSPLHF. J is TRBJ1-6 and V is TRBV19; D might be TRBD1 (6 bases). Trimming took 1 base from V and 9 from J, leaving 13 bases between them. Germline V gene sequence: CDR1 LNHDA, CDR2 SQIVND (reference sequence). The CDR3 loop spans 15 amino acids.

The rearrangement links TRBV20-1 to TRBJ2-1; D perhaps matches TRBD1 (5 bases). Germline CDR1 reads DFQATT; CDR2 reads SNEGSKA (reference sequence). The ends were cut back, 3 bases at V and 0 bases at J, with 15 bases in the middle. The CDR3 is 16 residues long. CDR3 DNA sequence: TGCAGTGCTAGTTTAAATAGGGGTCGCTCCTACAATGAGCAGTTCTTC. It translates to CSASLNRGRSYNEQFF.

The chain carries TRBV5-8 and TRBJ1-2; D gene unclear. Looked up from germline, CDR1 is SGHTS and CDR2 is YDEGEE. The CDR3 runs 11 residues. Deletions cut 4 bases from V and 7 bases from J, with 8 bases between. CDR3 protein: CASSLVAGYTF. Written as DNA, the CDR3 is TGTGCCAGCAGCCTAGTGGCTGGCTACACCTTC.

The V gene is TRBV10-1, the J gene TRBJ2-1, with D maybe TRBD2 (6 bases). CDR3 length equals 12 residues. Between the trimmed V and J ends, which lost 0 bases and 10 bases, there was a span of 7 bases. Per germline, CDR1 WNHNN and CDR2 SYGVQD (reference sequence). The CDR3 spells CASSESGGEQFF. For the CDR3, the DNA is TGCGCCAGCAGTGAGTCCGGGGGAGAGCAGTTCTTC.

The rearrangement uses TRBV30 and TRBJ1-2; 9 bases fit TRBD1. The CDR3 consists of 14 residues. Germline V lookup: CDR1 GTSNPN, CDR2 SVGIG (reference sequence). Trimming took 4 bases from V and 4 from J; bases not matched to a gene: 7. CDR3 bases: TGTGCCTGGAAAAGACAGGGGGTGGGCTATGGCTACACCTTC. Translating gives CAWKRQGVGYGYTF.

V is TRBV12-3 or TRBV12-4 and J is TRBJ2-1, with D perhaps matching TRBD1 (5 bases). The CDR3 covers 13 residues. The ends were cut back, 5 bases at V and 5 bases at J, with 10 bases in the middle. CDR3 nucleotides: TGTGCCAGCAGTCAAGACAGAAACAATGAGCAGTTCTTC. It specifies CASSQDRNNEQFF.

The gene calls are TRBV5-1 and TRBJ1-4; D unclear. The CDR3 spans 16 residues. Trimming shortened V by 0 bases and J by 0 bases, and 9 bases separated the two germline ends. CDR1 is SGHRS and CDR2 is YFSETQ in the germline V gene. CDR3 sequence reads: CASSLVVQATNEKLFF. CDR3 nucleotides: TGCGCCAGCAGCTTGGTAGTCCAGGCAACTAATGAAAAACTGTTTTTT.

This clone was found once. CDR3 sequence (DNA): TGTGCCTGGACTTCTTACTCTGGAAACACCATATATTTT. Translated, it gives CAWTSYSGNTIYF. The J gene is TRBJ1-3, the V gene TRBV30, with D uncertain. This CDR3 is 13 amino acids long. The V gene's germline CDR1 is GTSNPN and CDR2 SVGIG (reference sequence). V lost 4 bases and J lost 0, with 7 bases in between. Together with reference TRBV30 and TRBJ1-3, the CDR3 gives the full variable domain: SQTIHQWPATLVQPVGSPLSLECTVEGTSNPNLYWYRQAAGRGLQLLFYSVGIGQISSEVPQNLSASRPQDRQFILSSKKLLLSDSGFYLCAWTSYSGNTIYFGEGSWLTVV.